The clone carrying this T cell receptor beta chain has ten or more counts. Its matching antigen is unknown. This record comes from a study of beta chain features in type 1 diabetes. Study-wide context: Healthy donors and patients showed comparable age, gender and cell yields. The number of sorted cells examined across all samples was 107,917,701. Study-wide findings and caveats: Shorter TCRB CDR3s, moderately but significantly so, were found in Type 1 diabetes patients in all four CD4+ subsets.

The CDR3 runs 12 residues. From germline, CDR1 is ENHRY and CDR2 SYGVKD. V lost 6 bases, J lost 2 bases, and 6 bases lay in between. The single heparinised draw taken from each donor contained approximately 100 mL of blood on average. Expressed TCRB transcripts were sequenced, since all the RNA that had been isolated was reverse transcribed. Deep immunoSEQ sequencing covered naive, central memory and regulatory T cell samples. Clones were sequenced by immunoSEQ multiplex PCR, and TCRdb holds only the in-frame ones, with some missing. Counted here are roughly 400,000 clones, roughly a tenth occurring once; the ten biggest clones make up 0.45% to 0.65%.

The rearrangement uses TRBV10-3 and TRBJ2-3; D is ambiguous. This TCR derives from a man aged 25-40 years with type 1 diabetes. The sequencing input was central memory CD4+ T cells from blood. The CDR3 coding sequence is TGTGCCATCAGGGATACCACAGATACGCAGTATTTT. Its translation is CAIRDTTDTQYF.